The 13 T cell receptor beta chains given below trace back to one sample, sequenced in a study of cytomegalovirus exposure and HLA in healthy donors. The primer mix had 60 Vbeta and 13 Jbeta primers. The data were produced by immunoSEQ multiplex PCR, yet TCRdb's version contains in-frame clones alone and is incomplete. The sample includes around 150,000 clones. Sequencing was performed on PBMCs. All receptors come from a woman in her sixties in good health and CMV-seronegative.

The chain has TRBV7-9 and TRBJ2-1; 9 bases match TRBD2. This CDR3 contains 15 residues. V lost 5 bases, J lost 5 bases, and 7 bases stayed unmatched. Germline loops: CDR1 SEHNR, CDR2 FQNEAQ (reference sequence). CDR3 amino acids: CASSPGLAGNNEQFF. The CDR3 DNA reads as TGTGCCAGCAGCCCCGGGCTAGCGGGAAACAATGAGCAGTTCTTC.

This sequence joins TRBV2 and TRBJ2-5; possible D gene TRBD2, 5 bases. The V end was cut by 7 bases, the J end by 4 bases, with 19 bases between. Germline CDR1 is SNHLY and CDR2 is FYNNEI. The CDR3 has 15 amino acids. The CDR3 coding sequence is TGTGCCAGCACCCCCGGACTCTCCTCGGGAGAGACCCAGTACTTC. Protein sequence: CASTPGLSSGETQYF.

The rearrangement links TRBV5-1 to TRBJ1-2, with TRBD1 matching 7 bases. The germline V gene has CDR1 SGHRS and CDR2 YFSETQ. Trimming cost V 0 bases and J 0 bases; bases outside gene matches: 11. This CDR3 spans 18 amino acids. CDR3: CASSLAPKGQQSNYGYTF. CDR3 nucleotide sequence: TGCGCCAGCAGCTTGGCCCCTAAGGGACAGCAATCTAACTATGGCTACACCTTC. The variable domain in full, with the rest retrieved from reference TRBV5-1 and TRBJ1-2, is KAGVTQTPRYLIKTRGQQVTLSCSPISGHRSVSWYQQTPGQGLQFLFEYFSETQRNKGNFPGRFSGRQFSNSRSEMNVSTLELGDSALYLCASSLAPKGQQSNYGYTFGSGTRLTVV.

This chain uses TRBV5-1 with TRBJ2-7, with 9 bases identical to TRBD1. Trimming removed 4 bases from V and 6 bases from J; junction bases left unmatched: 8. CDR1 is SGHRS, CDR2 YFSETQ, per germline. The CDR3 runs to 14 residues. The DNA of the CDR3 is TGCGCCAGCAGCATACCCGGGACAGGGCCCGAGCAGTACTTC. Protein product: CASSIPGTGPEQYF.

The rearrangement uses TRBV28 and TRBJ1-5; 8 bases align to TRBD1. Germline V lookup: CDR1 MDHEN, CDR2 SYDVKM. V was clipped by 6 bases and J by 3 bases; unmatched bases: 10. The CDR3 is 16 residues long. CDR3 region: CASSRRQGSINQPQHF. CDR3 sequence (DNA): TGTGCCAGCAGCCGACGACAGGGGTCGATCAATCAGCCCCAGCATTTT.

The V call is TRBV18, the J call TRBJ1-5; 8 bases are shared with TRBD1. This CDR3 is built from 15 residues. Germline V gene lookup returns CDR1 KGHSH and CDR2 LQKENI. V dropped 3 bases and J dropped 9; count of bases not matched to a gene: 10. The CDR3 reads CASSPLTGVGGPQHF. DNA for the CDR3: TGTGCCAGCTCACCCTTGACAGGGGTGGGTGGGCCCCAGCATTTT.

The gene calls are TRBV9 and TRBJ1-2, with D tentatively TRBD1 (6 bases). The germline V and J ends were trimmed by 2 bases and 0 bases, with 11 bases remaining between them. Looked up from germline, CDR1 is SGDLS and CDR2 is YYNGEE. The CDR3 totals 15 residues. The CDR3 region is CASSVRDTSNYGYTF. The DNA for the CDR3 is TGTGCCAGCAGCGTCCGGGACACTTCTAACTATGGCTACACCTTC.

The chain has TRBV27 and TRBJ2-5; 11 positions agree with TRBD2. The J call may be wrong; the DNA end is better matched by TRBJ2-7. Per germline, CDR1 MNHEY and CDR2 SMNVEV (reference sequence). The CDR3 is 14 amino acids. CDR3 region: CASSPGTSGYEQYF. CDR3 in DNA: TGTGCCAGCAGTCCCGGGACTAGCGGCTACGAGCAGTACTTC.

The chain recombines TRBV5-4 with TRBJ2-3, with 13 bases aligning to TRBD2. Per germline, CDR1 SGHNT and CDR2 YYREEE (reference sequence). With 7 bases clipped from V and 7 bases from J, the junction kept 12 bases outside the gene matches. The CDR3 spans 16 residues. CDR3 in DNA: TGTGCCAGCTCCTTGGGGAGGGGACTAGCGGGAAATACGCAGTATTTT. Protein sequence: CASSLGRGLAGNTQYF. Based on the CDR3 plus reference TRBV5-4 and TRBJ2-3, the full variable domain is ETGVTQSPTHLIKTRGQQVTLRCSSQSGHNTVSWYQQALGQGPQFIFQYYREEENGRGNFPPRFSGLQFPNYSSELNVNALELDDSALYLCASSLGRGLAGNTQYFGPGTRLTVL.

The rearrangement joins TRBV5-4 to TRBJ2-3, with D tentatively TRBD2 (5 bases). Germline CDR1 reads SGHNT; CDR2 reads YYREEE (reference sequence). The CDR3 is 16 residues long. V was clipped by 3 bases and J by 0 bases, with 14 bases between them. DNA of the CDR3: TGTGCCAGCAGCTCGGCGGGTCGAACTAGCACAGATACGCAGTATTTT. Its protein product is CASSSAGRTSTDTQYF.

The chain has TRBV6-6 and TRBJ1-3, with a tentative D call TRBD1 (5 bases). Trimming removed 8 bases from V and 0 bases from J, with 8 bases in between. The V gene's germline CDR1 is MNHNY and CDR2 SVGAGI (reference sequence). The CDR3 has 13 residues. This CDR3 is CASRTHSGNTIYF. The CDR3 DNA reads TGTGCCAGCCGGACACACTCTGGAAACACCATATATTTT.

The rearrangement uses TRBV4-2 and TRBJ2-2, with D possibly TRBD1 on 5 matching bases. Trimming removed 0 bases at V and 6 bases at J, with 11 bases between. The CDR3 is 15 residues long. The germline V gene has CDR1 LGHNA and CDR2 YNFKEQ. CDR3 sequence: CASSQETASAGELFF. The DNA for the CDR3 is TGTGCCAGCAGCCAAGAGACAGCCAGCGCCGGGGAGCTGTTTTTT.

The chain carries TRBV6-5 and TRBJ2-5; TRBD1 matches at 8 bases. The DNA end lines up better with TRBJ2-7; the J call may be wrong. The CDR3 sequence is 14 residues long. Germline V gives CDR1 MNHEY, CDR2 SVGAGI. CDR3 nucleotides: TGTGCCAGCAGTTTCCGGGACAGGCGAGGCGAGCAGTACTTC. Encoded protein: CASSFRDRRGEQYF.